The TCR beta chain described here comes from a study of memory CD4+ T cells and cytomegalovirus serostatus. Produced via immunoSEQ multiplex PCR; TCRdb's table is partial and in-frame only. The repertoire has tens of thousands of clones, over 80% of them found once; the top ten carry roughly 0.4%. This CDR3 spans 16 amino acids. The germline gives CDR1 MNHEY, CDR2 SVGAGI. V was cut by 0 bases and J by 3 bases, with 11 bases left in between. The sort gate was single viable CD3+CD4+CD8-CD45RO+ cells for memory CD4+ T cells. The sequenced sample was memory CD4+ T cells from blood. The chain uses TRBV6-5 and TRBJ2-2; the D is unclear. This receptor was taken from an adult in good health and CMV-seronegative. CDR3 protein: CASSYSLAGYTGELFF. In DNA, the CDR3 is TGTGCCAGCAGTTACTCCCTCGCAGGCTACACCGGGGAGCTGTTTTTT.